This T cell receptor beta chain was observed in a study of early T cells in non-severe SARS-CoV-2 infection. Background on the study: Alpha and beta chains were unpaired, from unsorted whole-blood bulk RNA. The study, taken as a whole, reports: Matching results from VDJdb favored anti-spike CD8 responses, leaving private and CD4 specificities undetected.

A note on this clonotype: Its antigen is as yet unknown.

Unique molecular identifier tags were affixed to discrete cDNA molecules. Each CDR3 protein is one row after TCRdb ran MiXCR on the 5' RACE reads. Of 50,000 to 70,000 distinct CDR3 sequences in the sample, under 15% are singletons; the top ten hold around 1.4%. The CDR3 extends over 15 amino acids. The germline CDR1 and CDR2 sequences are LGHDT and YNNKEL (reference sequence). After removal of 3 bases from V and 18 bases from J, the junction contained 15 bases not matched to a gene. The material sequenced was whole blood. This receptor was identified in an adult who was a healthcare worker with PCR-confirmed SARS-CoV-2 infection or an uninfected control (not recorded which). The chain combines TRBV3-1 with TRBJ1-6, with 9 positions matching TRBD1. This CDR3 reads CASSQTGTGLVMAHF. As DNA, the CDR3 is TGTGCCAGCAGCCAGACCGGGACAGGGTTGGTGATGGCCCACTTT.